Listed here are 30 T cell receptor beta chains from one sample, sequenced in a study of T cells in Graves' hyperthyroidism and ophthalmopathy. Amplification of TCR beta CDR3 regions was performed using RNA transcripts as template. First-round RT-PCR with HTBI primers amplified the TCR CDR3 region. TCRdb ran MiXCR on the multiplex PCR reads and lists one entry per CDR3 protein. The table has some 530,000 distinct CDR3 sequences, roughly 22% seen once. Sequenced sample: blood. The receptors stem from a woman in her 70s with Graves' ophthalmopathy.

The rearrangement uses TRBV27 and TRBJ2-1; perhaps TRBD2 as D (5 bases). Trimming left V 6 bases short and J 8 bases short, with 11 bases between. Germline V gene sequence: CDR1 MNHEY, CDR2 SMNVEV (reference sequence). The CDR3 extends over 12 amino acids. The CDR3 DNA sequence: TGTGCCAGCAGATGGACTGAAGATGAGCAGTTCTTC. Amino acids: CASRWTEDEQFF.

The CDR3 DNA is TGCAGTGCTGGGGGGTACAGGGGTGACAAAGCTTTCTTT. It codes for CSAGGYRGDKAFF. V is TRBV20-1 and J is TRBJ1-1; TRBD1 matches 7 bases. Germline lookup yields CDR1 DFQATT and CDR2 SNEGSKA (reference sequence). The CDR3 sequence is 13 residues long. Trimming removed 5 bases from V and 9 bases from J; junction bases left unmatched: 12.

This clonotype occurred a few times. CDR3 sequence reads: CASSSQSGGTGANYGYTF. The CDR3 DNA follows: TGTGCCAGCAGTTCCCAAAGTGGGGGGACAGGGGCTAACTATGGCTACACCTTC. The chain recombines TRBV7-6 with TRBJ1-2, with TRBD1 identical over 10 bases. Looked up from germline, CDR1 is SGHVS and CDR2 is FNYEAQ. The CDR3 consists of 18 residues. After removal of 6 bases from V and 0 bases from J, the junction contained 13 bases not matched to a gene. Variable domain in full (rest from reference TRBV7-6 and TRBJ1-2): GAGVSQSPRYKVTKRGQDVALRCDPISGHVSLYWYRQALGQGPEFLTYFNYEAQQDKSGLPNDRFSAERPEGSISTLTIQRTEQRDSAMYRCASSSQSGGTGANYGYTFGSGTRLTVV.

This clonotype was counted many times. The chain joins TRBV28 to TRBJ2-1, with D perhaps matching TRBD2 (6 bases). The germline V gene has CDR1 MDHEN and CDR2 SYDVKM. The CDR3 is 13 residues long. Between the trimmed V and J ends, which lost 7 bases and 5 bases, there was a span of 12 bases. DNA of the CDR3: TGTGCCAGCATGCGGGATACCCACAATGAGCAGTTCTTC. This codes for CASMRDTHNEQFF.

This clonotype has ten or more counts. The V gene is TRBV28, the J gene TRBJ1-5; D might be TRBD1 (6 bases). The CDR3 is made up of 16 amino acids. In germline, CDR1 is MDHEN, CDR2 SYDVKM. V shed 1 base and J shed 0 bases, with 10 bases lying between them. The CDR3: CASSLFTGNSNQPQHF. CDR3 bases: TGTGCCAGCAGTTTATTTACAGGGAATAGCAATCAGCCCCAGCATTTT.

This clonotype was found a few times. This chain uses TRBV14 with TRBJ2-1; 7 bases fit TRBD1. The CDR3 totals 15 residues. J lost 2 bases, V lost 2 bases, and 3 bases had no gene match. Germline CDR1 and CDR2: SGHDN and FVKESK. The CDR3 protein is CASSQPGTAYNEQFF. DNA of the CDR3: TGTGCCAGCAGCCAACCCGGGACAGCCTACAATGAGCAGTTCTTC.

This clonotype was seen only a few times. The chain couples TRBV12-3 or TRBV12-4 to TRBJ1-4, with 7 bases lining up with TRBD1. The CDR3 is made up of 14 amino acids. J gave up 3 bases and V 6 bases, and 4 bases lay outside the gene matches. CDR3 bases: TGTGCCAGCAGGCGGGACAGTTCTAATGAAAAACTGTTTTTT. It yields the protein CASRRDSSNEKLFF.

J is TRBJ1-1 and V is TRBV3-1; TRBD1 agrees at 8 bases. The CDR3 is made up of 15 amino acids. Trimming cost V 4 bases and J 1 base; bases outside gene matches: 5. The germline V gene encodes CDR1 LGHDT and CDR2 YNNKEL (reference sequence). The CDR3 is CASSRNGQGNTEAFF. The CDR3 bases are TGTGCCAGCAGCCGGAACGGACAGGGGAACACTGAAGCTTTCTTT.

The genes are TRBV29-1 and TRBJ1-2; no clear D. There are 12 residues in the CDR3. Germline-derived CDR1 and CDR2 are SQVTM and ANQGSEA. V lost 6 bases and J lost 6, with 14 bases in between. The CDR3 sequence: CSVHQASDGYTF. The CDR3 bases are TGCAGCGTCCACCAGGCCTCCGATGGCTACACCTTC.

The CDR3 sequence: CASSPSGSPFFNEQFF. The CDR3 DNA sequence: TGTGCCAGCAGTCCTAGCGGGAGCCCCTTTTTCAATGAGCAGTTCTTC. The chain recombines TRBV28 with TRBJ2-1; TRBD2 aligns across 10 bases. Germline V gives CDR1 MDHEN, CDR2 SYDVKM. V lost 5 bases, J lost 6 bases, and 10 bases stayed unmatched. The CDR3 length is 16 residues.

The J gene is TRBJ2-7, the V gene TRBV11-2; D is uncertain. With 0 bases removed from V and 5 bases from J, the gap between germline ends came to 5 bases. Germline CDR1 SGHAT, CDR2 FQNNGV. The CDR3 covers 12 residues. This CDR3 reads CASSLESHEQYF. The CDR3 region has the DNA TGTGCCAGCAGCTTAGAATCTCACGAGCAGTACTTC.

The CDR3, as DNA: TGTGCCACCAGCAGCATGGGCAGGGTGGAGACCCAGTACTTC. It yields the protein CATSSMGRVETQYF. The gene calls are TRBV15 and TRBJ2-5; possibly TRBD1 for D (5 bases). V was cut by 3 bases and J by 5 bases, with 13 bases left in between. Per the germline V gene, CDR1 is LNHNV and CDR2 is YYDKDF (reference sequence). CDR3 length: 14 residues.

This clonotype was seen more than once but under ten times. This chain joins TRBV3-1 and TRBJ2-1; D possibly corresponds to TRBD1 (6 bases). Germline V gene data show CDR1 as LGHDT and CDR2 as YNNKEL (reference sequence). The CDR3 has 16 amino acids. V lost 1 base and J lost 2, with 12 bases in between. For the CDR3, the DNA is TGTGCCAGCAGCCAAGCCTTGGACAGACCCTACAATGAGCAGTTCTTC. Amino acid sequence: CASSQALDRPYNEQFF.

This clonotype was counted at least ten times. The gene calls are TRBV12-3 or TRBV12-4 and TRBJ2-1; the match to TRBD2 covers 8 bases. V was pared by 6 bases and J by 10 bases, with 17 bases of the junction left unmatched. The CDR3 runs to 16 residues. This chain's CDR3 is CASSPLSGRIPLEQFF. Written as DNA, the CDR3 is TGTGCCAGCAGCCCCCTCAGCGGGAGAATCCCCCTCGAGCAGTTCTTC.

This sequence joins TRBV19 and TRBJ1-2; D is perhaps TRBD1 (6 bases). The CDR3 is made up of 14 amino acids. CDR1 is LNHDA and CDR2 is SQIVND in the germline V gene (reference sequence). V was pared by 7 bases and J by 1 base, with 13 bases between. The CDR3 protein is CASTQGLVNYGYTF. The CDR3 DNA reads as TGTGCCAGTACACAGGGACTAGTTAACTATGGCTACACCTTC.

In this sample, this clonotype turned up many times. The V and J genes are TRBV12-3 or TRBV12-4 and TRBJ1-5; D might be TRBD1 (5 bases). This CDR3 comprises 13 residues. The V end lost 6 bases, the J end lost 6 bases, and 12 bases lay between the germline ends. In DNA, the CDR3 is TGTGCCAGCAGCCCGGGGCCCTTTCAGCCCCAGCATTTT. Amino acids: CASSPGPFQPQHF.

This clonotype was counted at least ten times. The rearrangement joins TRBV7-2 to TRBJ2-7; D remains unclear. Germline V CDR1 and CDR2: SGHTA, FQGNSA. Trimming shortened V by 3 bases and J by 0 bases, and 3 bases separated the two germline ends. The CDR3 length is 12 residues. CDR3 nucleotide sequence: TGTGCCAGCAGCTTTGACTCCTACGAGCAGTACTTC. It codes for CASSFDSYEQYF.

The genes are TRBV28 and TRBJ1-6; D gene unclear. V gave up 4 bases and J gave up 1 base, with 14 bases separating them. The CDR3 contains 17 residues. Germline V lookup: CDR1 MDHEN, CDR2 SYDVKM. CDR3 coding DNA: TGTGCCAGCAGTTCCAAGGGCCCGACTTCCTATAATTCACCCCTCCACTTT. As protein: CASSSKGPTSYNSPLHF.

This clonotype was detected only a few times. The genes are TRBV20-1 and TRBJ2-1; 9 bases are a match to TRBD2. The CDR3 is made up of 15 amino acids. CDR1 DFQATT and CDR2 SNEGSKA come from the germline V gene (reference sequence). The ends lost 6 bases at V and 1 base at J; junction bases unmatched: 7. The CDR3 here is CSAESSGSSYNEQFF. The CDR3 DNA reads as TGCAGTGCAGAAAGTAGCGGGAGTTCCTACAATGAGCAGTTCTTC.

A few counts support this clonotype. The V gene is TRBV29-1, the J gene TRBJ1-4, with TRBD1 identical over 9 bases. This CDR3 spans 14 amino acids. The germline CDR1 and CDR2 sequences are SQVTM and ANQGSEA. The V segment lost 3 bases and the J segment 7 bases; nucleotides outside the gene matches: 6. The CDR3 reads CSVDSTGGSEKLFF. The CDR3 DNA follows: TGCAGCGTTGACTCGACAGGGGGAAGTGAAAAACTGTTTTTT.

The V gene is TRBV19, the J gene TRBJ2-7; D is ambiguous. CDR1 and CDR2 from the germline V gene are LNHDA and SQIVND (reference sequence). V was pared by 0 bases and J by 0 bases, with 9 bases between. CDR3 length equals 15 residues. CDR3 in DNA: TGTGCCAGTAGTATAGATGCGGTCCTCTCCTACGAGCAGTACTTC. Its translation: CASSIDAVLSYEQYF.

The chain links TRBV28 to TRBJ1-5, with 7 bases matching TRBD1. Germline loops: CDR1 MDHEN, CDR2 SYDVKM. There are 12 residues in the CDR3. V trimming: 8 bases; J trimming: 5 bases; junction bases outside the gene matches: 3. The chain's CDR3 is CASWTGDQPQHF. CDR3 nucleotides: TGTGCCAGCTGGACAGGCGATCAGCCCCAGCATTTT.

This chain connects TRBV24-1 to TRBJ2-1; no definite D call. The CDR3 extends over 16 amino acids. Trimming stripped 3 bases from V and 9 bases from J, with 20 bases between. Germline lookup yields CDR1 KGHDR and CDR2 SFDVKD. The DNA for the CDR3 is TGTGCCACCAGTGATGATGTAAAGAGCTTCTTTGGTGAGCAGTTCTTC. The encoded protein is CATSDDVKSFFGEQFF.

On this clonotype itself: Without the conserved terminal phenylalanine or tryptophan, this CDR3 likely stems from a read error. The chain joins TRBV12-3 or TRBV12-4 to TRBJ1-1; the match to TRBD1 covers 11 bases. The CDR3 spans 14 residues. With V trimmed by 5 bases and J by 5 bases, 4 bases remained unmatched. The CDR3 loop is CASSARDRGTEAFL. CDR3 nucleotides: TGTGCCAGCAGTGCGCGGGACAGGGGGACTGAAGCTTTCCTT.

This clonotype was seen once. The chain uses TRBV24-1 and TRBJ2-1, with 10 bases that match TRBD2. The germline CDR1 and CDR2 sequences are KGHDR and SFDVKD. The CDR3 is made up of 17 amino acids. V trimming: 4 bases; J trimming: 4 bases; junction bases outside the gene matches: 9. CDR3 in DNA: TGTGCCACCAGTGACCCCTGGACTAGCGGTGCTTACAATGAGCAGTTCTTC. Its translation: CATSDPWTSGAYNEQFF.

This sequence joins TRBV30 and TRBJ1-5; D is undetermined. Germline V gene data show CDR1 as GTSNPN and CDR2 as SVGIG (reference sequence). V lost 4 bases to trimming and J lost 2 bases, with 6 bases between them. The CDR3 contains 12 residues. The CDR3 bases are TGTGCCTGGACCGTGGGCAATCAGCCCCAGCATTTT. This codes for CAWTVGNQPQHF.

In this sample, this clonotype turned up many times. The rearrangement joins TRBV7-9 to TRBJ1-3; D uncertain. Germline assignment: CDR1 SEHNR and CDR2 FQNEAQ (reference sequence). This CDR3 comprises 15 residues. Trimming cost V 2 bases and J 0 bases, with 8 bases left between them. CDR3 protein: CASSLRNPSGNTIYF. The DNA of the CDR3 is TGTGCCAGCAGCTTAAGGAATCCCTCTGGAAACACCATATATTTT.

This clonotype has just a few counts. The chain recombines TRBV19 with TRBJ1-5; no definite D call. V lost 5 bases, J lost 5 bases, and 7 bases lay in between. This CDR3 contains 12 residues. From germline, CDR1 is LNHDA and CDR2 SQIVND (reference sequence). In DNA form, the CDR3 reads TGTGCCAGTAGTCGGGGTTATCAGCCCCAGCATTTT. As protein: CASSRGYQPQHF. The full variable domain, completed using reference TRBV19 and TRBJ1-5, is DGGITQSPKYLFRKEGQNVTLSCEQNLNHDAMYWYRQDPGQGLRLIYYSQIVNDFQKGDIAEGYSVSREKKESFPLTVTSAQKNPTAFYLCASSRGYQPQHFGDGTRLSIL.

This clonotype appeared a few times. V is TRBV2 and J is TRBJ1-3; no firm D call. CDR1 SNHLY and CDR2 FYNNEI come from the germline V gene. Trimming pared 10 bases from V and 0 bases from J, leaving 16 bases between. This CDR3 has 15 residues. The CDR3 region is CATQSGGPSGNTIYF. The CDR3 DNA sequence: TGTGCCACCCAGTCGGGAGGGCCCTCTGGAAACACCATATATTTT. The full variable domain, in which reference TRBV2 and TRBJ1-3 provide the parts outside the CDR3, is EPEVTQTPSHQVTQMGQEVILRCVPISNHLYFYWYRQILGQKVEFLVSFYNNEISEKSEIFDDQFSVERPDGSNFTLKIRSTKLEDSAMYFCATQSGGPSGNTIYFGEGSWLTVV.

In this sample, this clonotype turned up a few times. J is TRBJ1-1 and V is TRBV6-1; D gene ambiguous. The V gene lost 2 bases and the J gene lost 6 bases, with 10 bases spanning the gap. Germline CDR1 MNHNS, CDR2 SASEGT. The CDR3 spans 13 residues. The CDR3 coding sequence is TGTGCCAGCAGTGAAAGGTCTGGGTCTGAAGCTTTCTTT. It translates to CASSERSGSEAFF.